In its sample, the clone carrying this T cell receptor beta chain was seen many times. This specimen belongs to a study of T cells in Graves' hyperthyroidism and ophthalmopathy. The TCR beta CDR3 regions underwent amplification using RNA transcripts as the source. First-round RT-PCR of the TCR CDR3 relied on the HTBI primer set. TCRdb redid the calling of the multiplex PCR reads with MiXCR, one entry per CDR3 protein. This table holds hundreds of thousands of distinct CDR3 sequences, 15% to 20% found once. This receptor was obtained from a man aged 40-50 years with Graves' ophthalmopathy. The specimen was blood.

The CDR3 DNA reads TGTGCCAGCAGAGCGGGACTAGCGTCTACAGATACGCAGTATTTT. Translating gives CASRAGLASTDTQYF. V is TRBV9 and J is TRBJ2-3; 10 bases match TRBD2. CDR1 and CDR2 from the germline V gene are SGDLS and YYNGEE. The CDR3 is 15 amino acids. The ends lost 5 bases at V and 3 bases at J; junction bases unmatched: 6.